Listed below are T cell receptor beta chains from one sample, sequenced in a study of spatial heterogeneity in lung cancer. Via MiXCR, TCRdb re-called the 5' RACE reads, giving one row per CDR3 protein. The sample includes 60,000 to 65,000 distinct CDR3 sequences, 8.4% of them seen just once. The sample was PBMCs, taken at surgery. The source of these receptors is a female donor with early-stage non-small cell lung cancer. The CDR3 runs from the conserved cysteine through the conserved F or W. D genes are given only for firm matches. Clone size appears in some rows only: once, few, many, or a class for an expanded clone.

v_gene	d_gene	abundance	j_gene	CDR3nt	CDR3aa
TRBV24-1	.	.	TRBJ2-1	TGTGCCACCGGGCAGGAGGGTGAGCAGTTCTTC	CATGQEGEQFF
TRBV28	.	few	TRBJ2-2	TGTGCCAGCAGCTTCACCGGGGAGCTGTTTTTT	CASSFTGELFF
TRBV20-1	.	.	TRBJ1-6	TGCAGTGCTAGAGTACAGCGGCCTGGAAGCCTCCACTTT	CSARVQRPGSLHF
TRBV2	TRBD1	many	TRBJ1-2	TGTGCCAGCAGTGAAGATGGACAGGGGCTAGGCTATGGCTACACCTTC	CASSEDGQGLGYGYTF
TRBV28	.	few	TRBJ1-2	TGTGCCAGCAGGGCGGCGCTACAGGCCTATGGCTACACCTTC	CASRAALQAYGYTF
TRBV7-2	.	few	TRBJ1-3	TGTGCCAGCAGCTTAGGATTCTCTGGAAACACCATATATTTT	CASSLGFSGNTIYF
TRBV3-1	.	many	TRBJ1-2	TGTGCCAGCAGCCAAGGTCCGGATGGCTACACCTTC	CASSQGPDGYTF
TRBV11-2	TRBD2	.	TRBJ2-7	TGTGCCAGCAGCTTCGGCGGGAGCGCATACGAGCAGTACTTC	CASSFGGSAYEQYF
TRBV28	TRBD2	many	TRBJ2-7	TGTGCCAGCAGTTTGGCGGGAGAATCAGGCGAGCAGTACTTC	CASSLAGESGEQYF
TRBV6-4	.	.	TRBJ2-2	TGTGCCAGCTCAAAAGGGACCGCCGCTGTTGGGGAGCTGTTTTTT	CASSKGTAAVGELFF
TRBV12-3/TRBV12-4	TRBD1	few	TRBJ2-4	TGTGCCAGCACCCGGACAGGTCCTCAGTACTTC	CASTRTGPQYF
TRBV18	TRBD1	.	TRBJ2-3	TGTGCCAGCTCACCGCAGGGGGCGGGAACGCAGTATTTT	CASSPQGAGTQYF
TRBV4-2	.	.	TRBJ2-7	TGTGCCGGCAGCCCGTCCGAGAACGAGCAGTACTTC	CAGSPSENEQYF
TRBV10-3	.	many	TRBJ2-1	TGTGCCATCAAAGCGGAAACAGGGATTAATGAGCAGTTCTTC	CAIKAETGINEQFF
TRBV29-1	TRBD1	many	TRBJ1-5	TGCAGCGTTCGGTCAGGGGGTCAGCCCCAGCATTTT	CSVRSGGQPQHF
TRBV9	.	few	TRBJ1-2	TGTGCCAGCAGCGTAGAAAACTATGGCTACACCTTC	CASSVENYGYTF
TRBV28	TRBD1	few	TRBJ1-6	TGTGCCAGCAGTTTCCCGTTCAGGGGGCTGGGGAATTCACCCCTCCACTTT	CASSFPFRGLGNSPLHF
TRBV5-6	.	few	TRBJ1-6	TGTGCCAGCAGTCCAGGGAATTCACCCCTCCACTTT	CASSPGNSPLHF
TRBV7-3	TRBD1	.	TRBJ1-1	TGTGCCAGCAGCTCACACGCCACAGGGGAAGCTGAAGCTTTCTTT	CASSSHATGEAEAFF
TRBV6-5	.	many	TRBJ2-7	TGTGCCAGCACCCGGACAGTGAGCTCCTACGAGCAGTACTTC	CASTRTVSSYEQYF
TRBV5-1	.	many	TRBJ1-6	TGCGCCAGCAGCTTTAATTCGGAAAGAGTTAATTCACCCCTCCACTTT	CASSFNSERVNSPLHF
TRBV6-5	TRBD1	many	TRBJ2-7	TGTGCCAGCAGTAGGGACAGTACCTACGAGCAGTACTTC	CASSRDSTYEQYF
TRBV14	.	.	TRBJ1-2	TGTGCCAGCAGCCAGGGTTATGGCTACACCTTC	CASSQGYGYTF
TRBV20-1	TRBD1	many	TRBJ1-2	TGCAGTGCTACCCTTGGAACAGGGGCTAATGGCTACACCTTC	CSATLGTGANGYTF
TRBV30	.	.	TRBJ1-3	TGTGCCTGGAGATCTGGCCGGGCTGGAAACACCATATATTTT	CAWRSGRAGNTIYF
TRBV12-3/TRBV12-4	TRBD1	many	TRBJ1-4	TGTGCCAGCAGAGGGACAGGGAAGGGTAATGAAAAACTGTTTTTT	CASRGTGKGNEKLFF
TRBV20-1	TRBD2	.	TRBJ2-2	TGCAGTGCTAGAAACATAGCGGGAGACGGCACCGGGGAGCTGTTTTTT	CSARNIAGDGTGELFF
TRBV9	.	few	TRBJ1-4	TGTGCCAGCAGCGTAGCTCCAGGGGAGGGTGAAAAACTGTTTTTT	CASSVAPGEGEKLFF
TRBV12-3/TRBV12-4	TRBD1	many	TRBJ2-5	TGTGCCAGCAGGGGGACAGTTGGGACCCAGTACTTC	CASRGTVGTQYF
TRBV7-2	.	many	TRBJ1-1	TGTGCCAGCAGCCCCGGGGGGCAGGGGGAAGCTTTCTTT	CASSPGGQGEAFF
TRBV12-3/TRBV12-4	.	many	TRBJ1-5	TGTGCCAGCAGCACGGACAGCGATCAGCCCCAGCATTTT	CASSTDSDQPQHF
TRBV30	.	.	TRBJ2-6	TGTGCCTGGAGTCTACAGCCCTCTGGGGCCAACGTCCTGACTTTC	CAWSLQPSGANVLTF
TRBV11-2	.	few	TRBJ2-3	TGTGCCAGCAGCTTGATGGCAGGGGGCACAGATACGCAGTATTTT	CASSLMAGGTDTQYF
TRBV4-1	TRBD2	.	TRBJ2-1	TGCGCCAGCATTTCGACTAGCGGGAGGGGCTCCTACAATGAGCAGTTCTTC	CASISTSGRGSYNEQFF
TRBV27	TRBD1	few	TRBJ2-1	TGTGCCAGCAGTTTGCTCCGGGACAGGGGGCTGAATGAGCAGTTCTTC	CASSLLRDRGLNEQFF
TRBV3-1	.	many	TRBJ2-5	TGTGCCAGCAGCCGAGGGGAGACCCAGTACTTC	CASSRGETQYF
TRBV27	.	few	TRBJ2-5	TGTGCCAGCAGTCCCTCGACAGGAGCAGAGACCCAGTACTTC	CASSPSTGAETQYF
TRBV9	.	few	TRBJ2-7	TGTGCCAGCAGCGTAGCGCCTCAGAGACCCTACGAGCAGTACTTC	CASSVAPQRPYEQYF
TRBV25-1	.	few	TRBJ2-3	TGTGCCAGCTCCGTAGGACGGGGCAGGGGAACAGATACGCAGTATTTT	CASSVGRGRGTDTQYF
TRBV7-3	.	few	TRBJ1-2	TGTGCCAGCAGCGCAGGGCGGGACCGGGTCTATGATGGGTACACCTTC	CASSAGRDRVYDGYTF
TRBV2	.	many	TRBJ1-1	TGTGCCAGAAGCAGCGGAGCAGGGAACACTGAAGCTTTCTTT	CARSSGAGNTEAFF
TRBV19	.	.	TRBJ2-1	TGTGCCAGTAGTATAGTTACGTCGGGTGAGCAGTTCTTC	CASSIVTSGEQFF
TRBV7-9	TRBD1	many	TRBJ1-5	TGTGCCACGGGACAGGGGAATCAGCCCCAGCATTTT	CATGQGNQPQHF
TRBV7-3	TRBD1	few	TRBJ1-6	TGTGCCAGCAGCCGGGACAGGGAGACACCCCTCCACTTT	CASSRDRETPLHF
TRBV28	.	.	TRBJ1-1	TGTGCCAGCAGTTCCCCCATGCGGATTAACACTGAAGCTTTCTTT	CASSSPMRINTEAFF
TRBV5-6	.	many	TRBJ1-2	TGTGCCAGCAGCGGAACTGACTATGGCTACACCTTC	CASSGTDYGYTF
TRBV7-2	.	many	TRBJ2-5	TGTGCCAGCAGCCCTTATCAAGAGACCCAGTACTTC	CASSPYQETQYF
TRBV6-1	TRBD2	.	TRBJ2-5	TGTGCCAGCACCAGCCTGGCGGGAGGGGTGGAGACCCAGTACTTC	CASTSLAGGVETQYF
TRBV4-1	.	few	TRBJ1-1	TGCGCCAGCAGCCGTCTGATCGTGGGCAGGGACACTGAAGCTTTCTTT	CASSRLIVGRDTEAFF
TRBV9	TRBD1	many	TRBJ2-2	TGTGCCAGCAGCGGATCCGGGACAGGGTTCAACACCGGGGAGCTGTTTTTT	CASSGSGTGFNTGELFF
TRBV7-2	.	few	TRBJ1-4	TGTGCCAGCAGCCGCGCGGCCCCCTATGAAAAACTGTTTTTT	CASSRAAPYEKLFF
TRBV7-9	TRBD1	many	TRBJ1-5	TGTGCCAGCAGCGGGGACAGGGTCGACCAGCCCCAGCATTTT	CASSGDRVDQPQHF
TRBV5-6	.	many	TRBJ2-2	TGTGCCAGCAGCCCCTACACCGGGGAGCTGTTTTTT	CASSPYTGELFF
TRBV7-9	.	few	TRBJ1-1	TGTGCCAGCAGCTCCGAGGGGGGGGGATGGACTGAAGCTTTCTTT	CASSSEGGGWTEAFF
TRBV9	.	many	TRBJ1-6	TGTGCCAGCAGCGTAGCTGGGGAGAATTCACCCCTCCACTTT	CASSVAGENSPLHF